These T cell receptor beta chains were read from a single sample in a study of molecular identifiers for immune sequencing clone quantification. One entry per CDR3 protein, called by TCRdb with MiXCR from the PCR reads. The sample yields hundreds of thousands of distinct CDR3 sequences, roughly 27% seen once. Material: naive CD8+ T cells from blood, with Jurkat cell RNA spiked in. The receptors come from a human donor in good health. Some libraries in this study had Jurkat cell RNA spiked in. Each CDR3 is given with its conserved first and last residue. D genes are given only for firm matches. Where a row states a size, it is once, few, many or the class of an expanded clone; other rows omit it.

TRBV11-3	TRBJ2-5	TRBD1	NA	CASSPDRGKETPYF	TGTGCCAGCAGTCCCGACAGGGGCAAAGAGACCCCGTACTTC
TRBV12-3/TRBV12-4	TRBJ2-1	NA	NA	CASIPSGYQVGEQFF	TGTGCCAGCATTCCTTCGGGCTACCAAGTAGGTGAGCAGTTCTTC
TRBV6-1	TRBJ1-2	TRBD1	NA	CASRGLDRGLENYGYTF	TGTGCCAGCAGGGGCCTCGACAGGGGGTTGGAAAACTATGGCTACACCTTC
TRBV15	TRBJ1-1	NA	many	CATSIKRMNTEAFF	TGTGCCACCAGCATAAAACGGATGAACACTGAAGCTTTCTTT
TRBV4-3	TRBJ2-4	TRBD1	NA	CASSQERVDRAKSIQYF	TGCGCCAGCAGCCAAGAAAGGGTGGACAGGGCCAAAAGCATTCAGTACTTC
TRBV19	TRBJ2-4	NA	many	CASSILGAGNIQYF	TGTGCCAGTAGTATATTGGGGGCTGGAAACATTCAGTACTTC
TRBV24-1	TRBJ2-2	TRBD1	few	CATSVPGQGGTGELFF	TGTGCCACCAGTGTACCCGGACAGGGTGGCACCGGGGAGCTGTTTTTT
TRBV2	TRBJ2-3	TRBD1	NA	CASSEGTGDSTDTQYF	TGTGCCAGCAGTGAGGGGACAGGAGATAGCACAGATACGCAGTATTTT
TRBV6-5	TRBJ2-6	TRBD1	NA	CASRRATGDRMDSGANALTF	TGTGCCAGCAGGAGAGCAACAGGGGACCGAATGGACTCTGGGGCCAACGCCCTGACTTTC
TRBV3-1	TRBJ1-1	TRBD1	many	CASSLPGQPLGEAFF	TGTGCCAGCAGCCTCCCGGGACAGCCGTTGGGTGAAGCTTTCTTT
TRBV25-1	TRBJ2-1	NA	many	CASSVVDEQFF	TGTGCCAGCAGTGTAGTCGATGAGCAGTTCTTC
TRBV29-1	TRBJ2-1	NA	NA	CSVLDPLYNEQFF	TGCAGCGTATTAGACCCCCTCTACAATGAGCAGTTCTTC
TRBV11-2	TRBJ1-4	NA	few	CASSLDPRGGGLFF	TGTGCCAGCAGCTTAGATCCCCGGGGCGGGGGACTGTTTTTT
TRBV3-1	TRBJ2-2	TRBD2	few	CASSQDDLAGVNTGELFF	TGTGCCAGCAGCCAAGACGATCTAGCGGGAGTGAACACCGGGGAGCTGTTTTTT
TRBV7-6	TRBJ2-1	TRBD2	NA	CASSLKFPSGTYNEQFF	TGTGCCAGCAGCTTAAAGTTCCCTAGCGGGACTTACAATGAGCAGTTCTTC
TRBV6-5	TRBJ2-7	NA	few	CASSYSREYEQYF	TGTGCCAGCAGTTACTCTAGAGAATACGAGCAGTACTTC
TRBV4-3	TRBJ2-7	TRBD1	many	CASSQDRGRWNEQYF	TGCGCCAGCAGCCAAGATAGGGGGCGTTGGAACGAGCAGTACTTC
TRBV4-3	TRBJ1-6	NA	few	CASSQEGGIGRRNSPLHF	TGCGCCAGCAGCCAAGAGGGGGGAATAGGACGAAGGAATTCACCCCTCCACTTT
TRBV12-3/TRBV12-4	TRBJ2-7	NA	NA	CASSLDSSLTYEQYF	TGTGCCAGCAGTTTAGACAGCAGCTTGACCTACGAGCAGTACTTC
TRBV12-3/TRBV12-4	TRBJ1-1	NA	many	CASSPGNEAFF	TGTGCCAGCAGTCCAGGAAATGAAGCTTTCTTT
TRBV20-1	TRBJ1-5	TRBD1	NA	CSARVGTGNQPQHF	TGCAGTGCTAGAGTGGGGACAGGCAATCAGCCCCAGCATTTT
TRBV7-2	TRBJ1-2	NA	few	CASSLQRYGGALYGYTF	TGTGCCAGCAGCCTCCAGCGCTATGGGGGGGCCCTATATGGCTACACCTTC
TRBV7-9	TRBJ2-7	NA	few	CATFGLIEQYF	TGTGCCACCTTTGGTCTTATCGAGCAGTACTTC
TRBV30	TRBJ2-3	NA	many	CAWTLDISEFTDTQYF	TGTGCCTGGACCCTAGACATCTCGGAGTTCACAGATACGCAGTATTTT
TRBV7-9	TRBJ1-1	TRBD1	few	CASSLGWGQGAGDTEAFF	TGTGCCAGCAGCTTAGGTTGGGGACAGGGGGCGGGCGACACTGAAGCTTTCTTT
TRBV27	TRBJ1-1	TRBD1	NA	CASSADRGLGTEAFF	TGTGCCAGCAGTGCGGACAGGGGTTTGGGCACTGAAGCTTTCTTT
TRBV28	TRBJ2-2	TRBD2	few	CASSSPPGFEGLADRTGELFF	TGTGCCAGCAGTTCTCCTCCGGGCTTCGAGGGACTAGCGGACCGCACCGGGGAGCTGTTTTTT
TRBV20-1	TRBJ2-5	NA	many	CSARPMEGPWETQYF	TGCAGTGCTAGACCGATGGAGGGCCCGTGGGAGACCCAGTACTTC
TRBV7-9	TRBJ1-1	NA	NA	CTSSEGTEAFF	TGTACCAGCAGCGAGGGCACTGAAGCTTTCTTT
TRBV7-6	TRBJ2-3	NA	few	CASSLAWGLDTDTQYF	TGTGCCAGCAGCTTAGCGTGGGGGCTGGACACAGATACGCAGTATTTT
TRBV5-3	TRBJ1-5	NA	many	CARSLVLVACGLDQPQHF	TGTGCCAGAAGCTTGGTTTTGGTTGCCTGCGGGTTGGATCAGCCCCAGCATTTT
TRBV12-3/TRBV12-4	TRBJ1-6	TRBD1	many	CASSRRDRVTYNSPLHF	TGTGCCAGCAGTCGACGGGACAGGGTAACCTATAATTCACCCCTCCACTTT
TRBV2	TRBJ2-1	TRBD2	NA	CARGGGFSYNEQFF	TGTGCCAGGGGGGGGGGGTTTTCCTACAATGAGCAGTTCTTC
TRBV12-3/TRBV12-4	TRBJ2-7	NA	NA	CASSFLKGSYEQYF	TGTGCCAGCAGTTTCTTGAAGGGATCCTACGAGCAGTACTTC
TRBV5-1	TRBJ2-2	NA	NA	CASSLTRQSNTRELFF	TGCGCCAGCAGCTTGACGCGTCAGTCGAACACCAGGGAGCTGTTTTTT
TRBV6-2/TRBV6-3	TRBJ1-5	NA	NA	CASSLILYSNRPQHF	TGTGCCAGCAGTTTAATTCTATATAGCAATCGGCCCCAGCATTTT
TRBV5-4	TRBJ2-1	TRBD1	NA	CASSLMGQGAHEQFF	TGTGCCAGCAGCTTAATGGGACAGGGGGCACATGAGCAGTTCTTC
TRBV9	TRBJ1-1	TRBD1	few	CASSVTGATEAFF	TGTGCCAGCAGCGTGACAGGGGCCACTGAAGCTTTCTTT
TRBV9	TRBJ2-7	TRBD2	few	CASSVGASGRTEQYF	TGTGCCAGCAGCGTAGGGGCTAGCGGGAGGACCGAGCAGTACTTC
TRBV28	TRBJ1-3	TRBD1	NA	CANSSPLDRDSGNTIYF	TGTGCTAACAGTTCTCCCCTCGACAGGGACTCTGGAAACACCATATATTTT
TRBV6-2/TRBV6-3	TRBJ1-2	TRBD1	few	CASSTGRAYRGSSNYGYTF	TGTGCCAGCAGTACCGGCCGGGCCTACAGGGGAAGCTCTAACTATGGCTACACCTTC
TRBV5-1	TRBJ1-1	NA	few	CASSLGFGMNTGAFF	TGCGCCAGCAGCTTGGGGTTCGGCATGAACACTGGAGCTTTCTTT
TRBV9	TRBJ2-5	TRBD1	few	CASSVDRQGGETQYF	TGTGCCAGCAGCGTAGATCGACAGGGGGGAGAGACCCAGTACTTC
TRBV4-2	TRBJ1-2	TRBD1	NA	CASRDRSKNYGYTF	TGTGCCAGCAGGGACAGGAGTAAGAACTATGGCTACACCTTC
TRBV5-5	TRBJ2-7	TRBD1	few	CASSLGSDRGEQYF	TGTGCCAGCAGCTTGGGTAGCGACAGGGGCGAGCAGTACTTC
TRBV15	TRBJ2-3	NA	NA	CATSSTWQRTVGDTQSF	TGTGCCACCAGCAGCACCTGGCAGCGGACGGTCGGAGATACGCAGTCTTTT